This entry concerns a single TCR beta chain. This entry is derived from a study of blood T cell repertoires in COVID-19. Study-wide background: Acute-phase and convalescent COVID-19 samples originated in the United States, Italy and Spain. From T cells, B-cell-depleted T cells, or PBMCs came the material, which was cDNA or gDNA.

Repertoires were generated with immunoSEQ multiplex PCR, while TCRdb's copy carries only in-frame clones and drops some. The top ten clones hold approximately 5% of a sample with some 190,000 clones, roughly 84% of them seen once. This CDR3 has 16 residues. Trimming shortened V by 2 bases and J by 10 bases, and 21 bases separated the two germline ends. Germline V gene sequence: CDR1 MNHEY, CDR2 SVGEGT. This chain joins TRBV6-2 or TRBV6-3 and TRBJ2-1; D perhaps matches TRBD1 (5 bases). The origin of this receptor is an elderly woman with acute or convalescent COVID-19. Input material: peripheral blood. CDR3 DNA: TGTGCCAGCAGTTACCTGACAGCTTCGTTTGGATTGGAGCAGTTCTTC. Protein: CASSYLTASFGLEQFF.